Presented here are 2 T cell receptor beta chains from one specimen sequenced in a study of Tregs in tolerant kidney transplant recipients. Only in-frame clones appear in the TCRdb table, and some are missing; sequencing was by immunoSEQ multiplex PCR. This table holds 48,000 or so clones. The sequencing used CD4+ T cells from blood, collected before the transplant. These receptors all come from a human donor who received a combined kidney and bone marrow transplant.

Regarding this clone: The read ends 3 residues shy of where the CDR3 ends; the end is completed using the germline J gene. The gene calls are TRBV7-2 and TRBJ2-3; D is perhaps TRBD2 (6 bases). The CDR3 covers 15 residues. V lost 5 bases to trimming and J lost 0 bases, with 12 bases between them. Germline values: CDR1 SGHTA, CDR2 FQGNSA. Incomplete CDR3 DNA: TGTGCCAGCAGCCGGGACTTACCTAGCACAGATACG. Its translation: CASSRDLPSTDT. The entire CDR3 reads CASSRDLPSTDTQYF.

Of note for this clone: The read ends 3 residues before the CDR3 terminus; that terminus is restored from the germline J gene. The chain recombines TRBV7-2 with TRBJ2-5; 8 bases agree with TRBD2. V was pared by 4 bases and J by 3 bases, with 7 bases of the junction left unmatched. CDR1 and CDR2 (germline): SGHTA, FQGNSA. The CDR3 has 15 amino acids. CDR3 residues: CASSSGTRPEETQYF. The DNA read from the CDR3 is TGTGCCAGCAGCTCCGGGACTAGACCGGAAGAGACC.